Listed below are T cell receptor beta chains from one sample, sequenced in a study of blood T cell repertoires in COVID-19. The data were produced by immunoSEQ multiplex PCR, yet TCRdb's version contains in-frame clones alone and is incomplete. The sample yields around 250,000 clones, 70% to 90% seen once. The material sequenced was PBMCs or T cells enriched from blood (not recorded which). The receptors were gathered from a middle-aged man who had been exposed to COVID-19. The CDR3 runs from the conserved cysteine through the conserved F or W.

v_call cdr3_aa
TRBV18 CASSPRISGQGLKPGELFF
TRBV7-9 CASSKYEAGQETQYF
TRBV14 CASSPQGNTQYF
TRBV18 CASSRGAEAFF
TRBV25-1 CASSEYRTSGKRGWTQYF
TRBV24-1 CATSDSGTSGGASNEQFF
TRBV28 CASGKTGAAGKNIQYF
TRBV19 CASSIMQGPRGYTF
TRBV19 CASGRQGNQPQHF
TRBV27 CASSTTGEPYYEQYF
TRBV12-5 CASGYDRGLYNEQFF
TRBV6-5 CVSSPGDSSYEQYF
TRBV4-1 CASSRSGWTSGYEQYF
TRBV29-1 CSVSRDEKLFF
TRBV18 CASSPGTQRNEKLFF
TRBV19 CASSIVEGSYEQYF
TRBV10-3 CAISEGQGANSPLHF
TRBV19 CASSMSRTGGNTEAFF
TRBV15 CATSRDYGTSGKETQYF
TRBV2 CASSEYLRGTDTQYF
TRBV19 CASSAAGASYGYTF
TRBV5-4 CASSSGLGQGASPLHF
TRBV2 CASSRAGSTKNIQYF
TRBV6-2/TRBV6-3 CASSYGTGVEQYF
TRBV5-1 CASSLLTSQYNEQFF
TRBV28 CASIPGQGAGEQFF
TRBV30 CAWSADMAKNIQYF
TRBV18 CASSPQSTEQYF
TRBV11-2 CASSSPSGGAYNEQFF
TRBV11-2 CASSLDGGGASYEQYF
TRBV9 CASSVQGQNTEAFF
TRBV9 CASNLAGYTDTQYF
TRBV4-2 CASSHVGGSTDTQYF
TRBV6-5 CASRARGLAKNIQYF
TRBV7-9 CASSLNDRQRSFF
TRBV5-1 CASSYYDATNEKLFF
TRBV5-1 CASSLSPTLSGNTIYF
TRBV20-1 CSGSRNEQFF
TRBV27 CASSPQGVFGNTIYF
TRBV7-8 CASSLFFGAGENTEAFF
TRBV7-2 CASSPDRRYEQYF
TRBV2 CASSDQGVGQPQHF
TRBV5-1 CASQRGPDRTYEKLFF
TRBV7-3 CASSQGQTYNEQFF
TRBV6-5 CASSYRSGTSGYEQYF
TRBV27 CASSFLDRGHPETQYF
TRBV30 CAWTPGTGVFAFF
TRBV19 CASSSGGNTEAFF
TRBV6-6 CASSRNPGQGSFYGYTF
TRBV6-1 CASSETGTGINQPQHF
TRBV28 CASIETGFGYGYTF
TRBV6-6 CASSPLPGTGSQALHF
TRBV10-1 CASSGQYNEQFF
TRBV3-1/TRBV3-2 CASSYLVTQYF
TRBV5-1 CASSLVAGGYGYTF